This T cell receptor beta chain was recorded in a study of CD8 T cells in Susac syndrome. V trimming: 0 bases; J trimming: 1 base; junction bases outside the gene matches: 5. This CDR3 is built from 15 residues. Germline lookup yields CDR1 DFQATT and CDR2 SNEGSKA (reference sequence). CD8+ and CD4+ T cells taken from blood had their TCR beta sequenced. Recently defined diagnostic criteria for definite or probable disease were fulfilled by Susac syndrome patients. When the RNA was reverse transcribed, random hexamers were used with an input of 0.5 to 1 ug. TCRdb used MiXCR to reprocess the immunoSEQ multiplex PCR reads, holding one entry per CDR3 protein. The sample shows approximately 180,000 distinct CDR3 sequences, roughly 94% of them seen only once.

The receptor's source is a human donor with Susac syndrome. The gene calls are TRBV20-1 and TRBJ1-1; 7 bases agree with TRBD1. The sequencing sample was made of CD4+ T cells from PBMCs. CDR3 bases: TGCAGTGCTAGAGATCAGGGACAGCCGAACACTGAAGCTTTCTTT. Its translation: CSARDQGQPNTEAFF.